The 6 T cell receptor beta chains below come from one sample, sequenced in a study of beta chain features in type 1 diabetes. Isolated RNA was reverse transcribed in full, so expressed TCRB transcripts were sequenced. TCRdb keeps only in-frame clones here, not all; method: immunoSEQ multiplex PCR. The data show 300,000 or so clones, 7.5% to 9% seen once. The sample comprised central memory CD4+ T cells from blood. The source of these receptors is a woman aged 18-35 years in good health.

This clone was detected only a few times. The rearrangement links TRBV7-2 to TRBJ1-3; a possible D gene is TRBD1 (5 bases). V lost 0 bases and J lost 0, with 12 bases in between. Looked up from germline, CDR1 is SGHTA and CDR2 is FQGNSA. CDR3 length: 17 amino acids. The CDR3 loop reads CASSLAFSGGSGNTIYF. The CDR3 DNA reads TGTGCCAGCAGCTTAGCTTTTTCGGGGGGCTCTGGAAACACCATATATTTT. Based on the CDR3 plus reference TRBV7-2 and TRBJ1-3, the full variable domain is GAGVSQSPSNKVTEKGKDVELRCDPISGHTALYWYRQSLGQGLEFLIYFQGNSAPDKSGLPSDRFSAERTGGSVSTLTIQRTQQEDSAVYLCASSLAFSGGSGNTIYFGEGSWLTVV.

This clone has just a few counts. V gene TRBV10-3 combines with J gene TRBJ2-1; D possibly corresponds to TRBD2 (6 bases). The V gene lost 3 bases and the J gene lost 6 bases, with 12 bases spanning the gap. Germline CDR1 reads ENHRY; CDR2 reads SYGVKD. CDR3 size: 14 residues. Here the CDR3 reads CAISDTSRGNEQFF. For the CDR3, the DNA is TGTGCCATCAGTGACACTAGCCGCGGCAATGAGCAGTTCTTC.

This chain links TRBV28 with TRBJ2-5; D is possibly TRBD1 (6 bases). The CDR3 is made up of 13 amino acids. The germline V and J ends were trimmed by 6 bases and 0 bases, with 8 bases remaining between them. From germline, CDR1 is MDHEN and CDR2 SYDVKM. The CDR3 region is CASRGTNQETQYF. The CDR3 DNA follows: TGTGCCAGCAGGGGGACAAACCAAGAGACCCAGTACTTC.

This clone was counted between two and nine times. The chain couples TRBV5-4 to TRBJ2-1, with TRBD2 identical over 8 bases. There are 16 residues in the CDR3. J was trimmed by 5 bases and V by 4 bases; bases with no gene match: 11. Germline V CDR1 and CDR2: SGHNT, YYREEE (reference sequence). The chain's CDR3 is CASSPLATGGNNEQFF. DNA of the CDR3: TGTGCCAGCAGCCCATTAGCAACGGGAGGGAACAATGAGCAGTTCTTC.

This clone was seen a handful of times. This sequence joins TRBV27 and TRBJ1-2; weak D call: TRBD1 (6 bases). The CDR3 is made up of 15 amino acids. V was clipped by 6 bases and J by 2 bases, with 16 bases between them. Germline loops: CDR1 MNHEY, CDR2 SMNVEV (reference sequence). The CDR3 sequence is CASRRGRDTNYGYTF. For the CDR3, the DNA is TGTGCCAGCAGACGCGGGCGGGACACCAACTATGGCTACACCTTC.

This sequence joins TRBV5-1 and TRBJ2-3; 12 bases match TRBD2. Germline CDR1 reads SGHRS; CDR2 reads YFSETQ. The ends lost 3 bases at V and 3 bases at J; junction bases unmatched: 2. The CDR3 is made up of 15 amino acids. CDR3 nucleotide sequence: TGCGCCAGCAGCTCTCTAGCGGGAGGGACAGATACGCAGTATTTT. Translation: CASSSLAGGTDTQYF.